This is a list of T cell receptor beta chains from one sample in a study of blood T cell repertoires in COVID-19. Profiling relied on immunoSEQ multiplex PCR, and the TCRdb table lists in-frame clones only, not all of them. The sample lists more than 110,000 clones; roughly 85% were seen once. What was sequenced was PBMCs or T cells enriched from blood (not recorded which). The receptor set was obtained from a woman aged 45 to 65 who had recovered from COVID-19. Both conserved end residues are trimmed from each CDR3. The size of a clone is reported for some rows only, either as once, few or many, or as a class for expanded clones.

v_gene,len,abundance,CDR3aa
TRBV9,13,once,ASSLGQGPLNEQF
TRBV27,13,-,ASSPFSLAGREQY
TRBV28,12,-,ASSAPSRLYEQY
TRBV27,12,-,ASSLTQGNTEAF
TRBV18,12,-,ASSPGTGADTQY
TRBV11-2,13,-,ASSSTGLVRAPLH
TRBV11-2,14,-,ASSFLGRVPTDTQY
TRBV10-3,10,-,AVSETMQPQH
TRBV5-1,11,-,ASSLEGNHGYT
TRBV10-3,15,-,AISEGQALGWGNTIY
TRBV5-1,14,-,ASSWAIRGTSYGYT
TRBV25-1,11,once,ASCKGGNTEAF
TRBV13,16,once,ASSLGANEGLNTGELF
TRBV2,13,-,ASGTGGTGASPLH
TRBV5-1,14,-,ASSLGDNSGANVLT
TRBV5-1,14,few,ASSMGQEEGHYGYT
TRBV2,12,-,ASTPVLGVNEQF
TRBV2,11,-,ASTPPGGTEAF
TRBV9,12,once,ASSPQTGGYGYT
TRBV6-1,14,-,ASSEPGQGAGTEAF
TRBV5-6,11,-,ASSTRNNQPQH
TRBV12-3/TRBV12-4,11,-,ASSPQENQPQH
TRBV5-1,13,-,ASSLAGSRGQPQH
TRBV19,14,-,ASSSHTMTGNTEAF
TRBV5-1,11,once,ASSLVGDYGYT
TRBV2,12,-,ASSEGRGAGGYT
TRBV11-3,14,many,ASSLGTGDFGETQY
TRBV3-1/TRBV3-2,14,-,ASSLSGSEYQETQY
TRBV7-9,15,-,ASSPKTVTGSGNTIY
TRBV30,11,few,AWKGQLTGELF
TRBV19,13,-,ASSDRQGLGGEQY
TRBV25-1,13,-,ASRPTSGVYNEQF
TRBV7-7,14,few,ASSGRLAGASYEQY
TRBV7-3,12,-,ASSNRGWLDTQY
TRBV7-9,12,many,ASSLGQAGTEAF
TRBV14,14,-,ASSQDLGDSSYGYT
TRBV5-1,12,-,ASSLLPGDTEAF
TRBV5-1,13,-,ASSLGTGEGEKLF
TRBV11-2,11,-,ASSYGQNEKLF
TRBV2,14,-,ASRTTGDSSHQPQH